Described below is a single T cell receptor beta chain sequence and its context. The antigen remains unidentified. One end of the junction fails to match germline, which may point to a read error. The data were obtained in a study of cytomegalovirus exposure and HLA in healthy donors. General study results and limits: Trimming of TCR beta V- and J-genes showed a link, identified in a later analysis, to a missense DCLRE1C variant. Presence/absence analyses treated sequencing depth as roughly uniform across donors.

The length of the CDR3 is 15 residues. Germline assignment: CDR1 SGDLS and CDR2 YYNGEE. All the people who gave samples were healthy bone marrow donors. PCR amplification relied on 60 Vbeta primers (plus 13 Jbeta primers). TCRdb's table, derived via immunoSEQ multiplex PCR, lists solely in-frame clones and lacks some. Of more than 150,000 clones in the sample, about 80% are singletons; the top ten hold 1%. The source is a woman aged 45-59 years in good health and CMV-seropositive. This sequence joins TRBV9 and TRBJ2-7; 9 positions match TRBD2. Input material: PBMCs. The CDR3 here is CASGVAGAQHYEQYF. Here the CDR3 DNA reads TGTGCCAGCGGCGTAGCGGGAGCGCAGCACTACGAGCAGTACTTC.